These 20 T cell receptor beta chains share one sample of origin, sequenced in a study of Tregs in tolerant kidney transplant recipients. TCRdb's table, derived via immunoSEQ multiplex PCR, lists solely in-frame clones and lacks some. The sample has around 78,000 clones, approximately 90% seen once; the top ten hold 0.34%. Sequencing used Tregs from blood, obtained before the transplant. The receptors were sampled from a human donor who received a combined kidney and bone marrow transplant.

This chain joins TRBV5-1 and TRBJ2-7, with D possibly TRBD2 on 7 matching bases. Germline CDR1 is SGHRS and CDR2 is YFSETQ. CDR3 length: 15 residues. V was pared by 4 bases and J by 0 bases, with 14 bases between. In nucleotides, the CDR3 is TGCGCCAGCAGCCCGAGGGGGGGACGCTCCTACGAGCAGTACTTC. Translating gives CASSPRGGRSYEQYF.

This chain joins TRBV7-9 and TRBJ2-2, with 8 bases aligning to TRBD2. The CDR3 has 16 residues. V lost 5 bases, J lost 0 bases, and 5 bases stayed unmatched. CDR1 and CDR2 (germline): SEHNR, FQNEAQ (reference sequence). CDR3 loop: CASSPRGATNTGELFF. Written as DNA, the CDR3 is TGTGCCAGCAGCCCGCGGGGGGCTACGAACACCGGGGAGCTGTTTTTT.

This clone was recorded once. This sequence joins TRBV10-1 and TRBJ2-1; 7 positions agree with TRBD1. Germline CDR1 reads WNHNN; CDR2 reads SYGVQD (reference sequence). V lost 2 bases and J lost 6; bases outside the gene matches: 4. This CDR3 region has 14 residues. The CDR3 loop reads CASSERQGSNEQFF. The DNA of the CDR3 is TGCGCCAGCAGTGAGAGACAGGGTAGCAATGAGCAGTTCTTC.

The V gene is TRBV6-5, the J gene TRBJ2-7, with D possibly being TRBD2 (6 bases). The CDR3 spans 14 residues. Per germline, CDR1 MNHEY and CDR2 SVGAGI. V was trimmed by 6 bases and J by 5 bases, leaving 17 bases between them. The CDR3 coding sequence is TGTGCCAGCAGACTACCGGGACTTTCTAACGAGCAGTACTTC. Translation gives CASRLPGLSNEQYF.

The gene calls are TRBV10-3 and TRBJ2-2; 10 positions match TRBD1. Trimming at V came to 5 bases and at J to 0 bases, leaving 12 bases not matched to a gene. The CDR3 is 19 residues long. Germline V gives CDR1 ENHRY, CDR2 SYGVKD. The CDR3 protein is CAISPGVGTGEANTGELFF. Here the CDR3 DNA reads TGTGCCATCAGTCCTGGGGTGGGGACAGGGGAAGCGAACACCGGGGAGCTGTTTTTT.

J is TRBJ1-2 and V is TRBV4-1; the D is unclear. CDR1 is MGHRA, CDR2 YSYEKL, per germline. Trimming cost V 1 base and J 1 base, with 10 bases left between them. The CDR3 extends over 15 amino acids. CDR3 amino acids: CASSQGSRFNYGYTF. CDR3 DNA: TGCGCCAGCAGCCAAGGTTCCAGATTTAACTATGGCTACACCTTC.

The chain links TRBV28 to TRBJ2-7, with TRBD2 as a possible D gene (6 bases). V lost 5 bases to trimming and J lost 0 bases, with 20 bases between them. The CDR3 is made up of 17 amino acids. CDR1 is MDHEN, CDR2 SYDVKM, per germline. CDR3 residues: CASSPSWGSGTSYEQYF. CDR3 coding DNA: TGTGCCAGCAGTCCTTCCTGGGGTAGCGGAACCTCCTACGAGCAGTACTTC.

The chain links TRBV6-5 to TRBJ2-2; possible D gene TRBD2, 6 bases. Per germline, CDR1 MNHEY and CDR2 SVGAGI. The CDR3 spans 14 residues. The ends were cut back, 4 bases at V and 6 bases at J, with 12 bases in the middle. The CDR3 sequence is CASSSGWGAGELFF. The CDR3 coding sequence is TGTGCCAGCAGTTCGGGATGGGGGGCCGGGGAGCTGTTTTTT.

This chain joins TRBV25-1 and TRBJ1-1; maybe TRBD1 (5 bases). The germline V gene encodes CDR1 MGHDK and CDR2 SYGVNS. The CDR3 is 14 residues long. Trimming took 3 bases from V and 5 from J, leaving 13 bases between them. The CDR3 protein is CASSDAGSLTEAFF. As DNA, the CDR3 is TGTGCCAGCAGTGACGCAGGGTCTCTAACTGAAGCTTTCTTT.

The V and J genes are TRBV5-4 and TRBJ2-1, with 10 bases lining up with TRBD2. The CDR3 spans 14 residues. The germline CDR1 and CDR2 sequences are SGHNT and YYREEE (reference sequence). V was pared by 4 bases and J by 8 bases, with 6 bases of the junction left unmatched. Here the CDR3 reads CASSSGTSVDEQFF. CDR3 sequence (DNA): TGTGCCAGCAGCAGCGGGACTAGCGTCGATGAGCAGTTCTTC.

V and J are TRBV19 and TRBJ1-5; D uncertain. The V gene's germline CDR1 is LNHDA and CDR2 SQIVND (reference sequence). The CDR3 spans 15 residues. V was cut by 5 bases and J by 3 bases, with 14 bases left in between. The CDR3 coding sequence is TGTGCCAGTAGTGATGTGGCCGGGAACAATCAGCCCCAGCATTTT. This codes for CASSDVAGNNQPQHF.

J is TRBJ1-1 and V is TRBV30; maybe TRBD1 (6 bases). V lost 2 bases and J 8 bases, leaving 12 bases between the germline ends. The CDR3 is 12 amino acids. Germline-derived CDR1 and CDR2 are GTSNPN and SVGIG (reference sequence). CDR3 DNA: TGTGCCTGGAGTACAGGGTCCAAAGAAGCTTTCTTT. Its protein is CAWSTGSKEAFF.

The chain recombines TRBV4-2 with TRBJ1-4; 7 bases line up with TRBD1. The CDR3 sequence is 15 residues long. J lost 7 bases, V lost 1 base, and 6 bases had no gene match. CDR1 and CDR2 from the germline V gene are LGHNA and YNFKEQ. The CDR3 is CASSQVGQFVEKLFF. The CDR3 DNA sequence: TGTGCCAGCAGCCAAGTGGGACAGTTTGTTGAAAAACTGTTTTTT.

This chain links TRBV5-7 with TRBJ1-2, with D hard to call. TRBV5-7 is known as an ORF, though its function is uncertain. The CDR3 extends over 12 amino acids. Trimming cost V 1 base and J 8 bases, with 9 bases left between them. The CDR3 loop reads CASSLNGVGYTF. The CDR3 DNA sequence: TGTGCCAGCAGCTTGAACGGGGTCGGCTACACCTTC.

The DNA of the CDR3 is TGTGCCAGCAGTGATCAGGGCCACGAGCAGTACTTC. It specifies CASSDQGHEQYF. The chain links TRBV2 to TRBJ2-7, with D perhaps matching TRBD1 (5 bases). V gave up 3 bases and J gave up 5 bases, with 8 bases separating them. Germline CDR1 SNHLY, CDR2 FYNNEI. The CDR3 has 12 amino acids.

The chain employs TRBV2 and TRBJ2-2; D unresolved. Germline loops: CDR1 SNHLY, CDR2 FYNNEI. The CDR3 sequence is 15 residues long. V was cut by 6 bases and J by 1 base, with 12 bases left in between. CDR3 region: CASRTLGRNTGELFF. The CDR3 DNA follows: TGTGCCAGCAGAACCCTTGGACGGAACACCGGGGAGCTGTTTTTT.

V usage is TRBV5-5 and J usage is TRBJ1-5; D unresolved. V lost 4 bases to trimming and J lost 9 bases, with 20 bases between them. CDR3 size: 15 residues. Looked up from germline, CDR1 is SGHKS and CDR2 is YYEKEE (reference sequence). CDR3 sequence (DNA): TGTGCCAGCAGCCTGCGTAAGGATTGGACTTCGCCCCAGCATTTT. It specifies CASSLRKDWTSPQHF.

This clone has a single count. The V call is TRBV27, the J call TRBJ1-2; TRBD1 aligns across 7 bases. Unmatched junction bases numbered 6, after V lost 6 bases and J lost 2 bases. This CDR3 spans 14 amino acids. CDR1 is MNHEY, CDR2 SMNVEV, per germline (reference sequence). CDR3 sequence: CASSRNRGNYGYTF. The DNA of the CDR3 is TGTGCCAGCAGCCGAAACAGGGGAAACTATGGCTACACCTTC.

This clone was seen a few times. The chain employs TRBV18 and TRBJ1-1; D uncertain. CDR1 is KGHSH and CDR2 is LQKENI in the germline V gene. The CDR3 has 13 residues. V shed 2 bases and J shed 6 bases, with 10 bases lying between them. In nucleotides, the CDR3 is TGTGCCAGCTCACCAAACCCTTCAGCTGAAGCTTTCTTT. Translation gives CASSPNPSAEAFF.

V and J are TRBV11-2 and TRBJ2-2; TRBD1 is a possible D gene (6 bases). The germline V gene has CDR1 SGHAT and CDR2 FQNNGV. The CDR3 length is 17 residues. V was trimmed by 1 base and J by 0 bases, leaving 12 bases between them. Written as DNA, the CDR3 is TGTGCCAGCAGCTTAGGGGACATGAGAGCGAACACCGGGGAGCTGTTTTTT. Translating gives CASSLGDMRANTGELFF.